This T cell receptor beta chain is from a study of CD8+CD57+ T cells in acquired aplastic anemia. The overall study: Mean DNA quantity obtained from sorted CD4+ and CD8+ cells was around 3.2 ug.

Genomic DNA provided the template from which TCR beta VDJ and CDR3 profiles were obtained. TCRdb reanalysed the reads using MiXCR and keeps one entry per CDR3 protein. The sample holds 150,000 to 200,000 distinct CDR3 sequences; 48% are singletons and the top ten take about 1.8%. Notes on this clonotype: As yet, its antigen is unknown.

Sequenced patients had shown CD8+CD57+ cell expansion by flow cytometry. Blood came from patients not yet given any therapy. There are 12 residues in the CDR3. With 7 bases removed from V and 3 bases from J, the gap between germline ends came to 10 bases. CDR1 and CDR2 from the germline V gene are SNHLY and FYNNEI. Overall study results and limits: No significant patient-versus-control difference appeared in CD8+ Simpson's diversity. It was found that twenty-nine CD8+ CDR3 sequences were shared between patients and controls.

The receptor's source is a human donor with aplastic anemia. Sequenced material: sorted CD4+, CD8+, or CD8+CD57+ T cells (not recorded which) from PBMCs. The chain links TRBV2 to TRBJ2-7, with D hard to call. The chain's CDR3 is CASTTRHYEQYF. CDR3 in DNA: TGTGCCAGCACTACCCGGCACTACGAGCAGTACTTC.